Following are 23 T cell receptor beta chains from one sample sequenced in a study of blood T cell repertoires in COVID-19. The data were produced by immunoSEQ multiplex PCR, yet TCRdb's version contains in-frame clones alone and is incomplete. The table lists roughly 42,000 clones, roughly 80% of them singletons. The sequenced material came from peripheral blood. These receptors all stem from a woman older than 75 with acute or convalescent COVID-19.

The CDR3 DNA is TGTGCCAGCAGTTACTCGGGGGGGCAGGACACTGAAGCTTTCTTT. It encodes CASSYSGGQDTEAFF. V gene TRBV6-5 combines with J gene TRBJ1-1, with TRBD1 as a possible D gene (6 bases). This CDR3 spans 15 amino acids. CDR1 is MNHEY and CDR2 is SVGAGI in the germline V gene. The germline V and J ends were trimmed by 0 bases and 3 bases, with 11 bases remaining between them.

V is TRBV12-3 or TRBV12-4 and J is TRBJ1-2; D not certain. With 3 bases removed from V and 3 bases from J, the gap between germline ends came to 8 bases. The CDR3 has 13 amino acids. The CDR3 nucleotides are TGTGCCAGCAGTTTTGACACCGACTATGGCTACACCTTC. It yields the protein CASSFDTDYGYTF.

V gene TRBV25-1 combines with J gene TRBJ1-5, with TRBD1 matching 7 bases. Germline V gene data show CDR1 as MGHDK and CDR2 as SYGVNS. CDR3 length: 14 residues. V lost 6 bases and J lost 0; bases outside the gene matches: 2. CDR3 coding DNA: TGTGCCAGCAGGCGACAGGGTAGCAATCAGCCCCAGCATTTT. Its protein is CASRRQGSNQPQHF.

The chain uses TRBV14 and TRBJ2-1; 10 positions agree with TRBD2. CDR1 and CDR2 (germline): SGHDN, FVKESK. The V segment lost 3 bases and the J segment 3 bases; nucleotides outside the gene matches: 8. CDR3 length: 17 residues. The CDR3 protein is CASSHNPASGSYNEQFF. As DNA, the CDR3 is TGTGCCAGCAGCCACAACCCTGCTAGCGGGAGCTACAATGAGCAGTTCTTC.

V usage is TRBV11-2 and J usage is TRBJ1-2; a weak D match, TRBD1 (6 bases). The germline V gene has CDR1 SGHAT and CDR2 FQNNGV. This CDR3 is built from 16 residues. Trimming took off 0 bases at V and 6 bases at J, with 17 bases between the two ends. Written as DNA, the CDR3 is TGTGCCAGCAGCTTAGATCCCAGGGGAGTCATAGATGGCTACACCTTC. Translated: CASSLDPRGVIDGYTF.

The V and J genes are TRBV5-5 and TRBJ1-1; 10 bases align to TRBD1. CDR1 SGHKS and CDR2 YYEKEE come from the germline V gene (reference sequence). V lost 1 base and J lost 1; bases outside the gene matches: 7. The CDR3 runs to 17 residues. The CDR3: CASSLLPGQGTNTEAFF. CDR3 nucleotide sequence: TGTGCCAGCAGCTTGCTCCCGGGACAGGGGACGAACACTGAAGCTTTCTTT.

V usage is TRBV19 and J usage is TRBJ2-1; TRBD2 matches 8 bases. The CDR3 runs to 19 residues. The junction had 21 bases not matched to a gene; V was cut back by 6 bases and J by 5 bases. Looked up from germline, CDR1 is LNHDA and CDR2 is SQIVND (reference sequence). The CDR3 reads CASSPSSLSTSGDDNEQFF. CDR3 bases: TGTGCCAGTAGCCCTAGCTCCCTCTCTACTAGCGGAGACGACAATGAGCAGTTCTTC.

This rearrangement joins TRBV28 to TRBJ2-7; D is possibly TRBD2 (6 bases). Germline V gene data show CDR1 as MDHEN and CDR2 as SYDVKM. The CDR3 sequence is 14 residues long. V dropped 7 bases and J dropped 0 bases, with 13 bases sitting between them. The CDR3 spells CASTGTLNSYEQYF. CDR3 DNA: TGTGCCAGCACCGGGACTCTAAACTCCTACGAGCAGTACTTC.

V is TRBV25-1 and J is TRBJ2-7, with D perhaps TRBD2 (6 bases). The CDR3 loop spans 14 amino acids. Trimming took 3 bases from V and 5 from J, leaving 14 bases between them. Germline assignment: CDR1 MGHDK and CDR2 SYGVNS. CDR3: CASSDPGTSHEQYF. The CDR3 DNA follows: TGTGCCAGCAGTGACCCCGGGACTTCCCACGAGCAGTACTTC.

This clone was seen a single time. This chain connects TRBV7-9 to TRBJ2-1; D remains ambiguous. Trimming removed 7 bases from V and 3 bases from J, with 13 bases in between. This CDR3 spans 14 amino acids. Germline V gives CDR1 SEHNR, CDR2 FQNEAQ (reference sequence). CDR3 DNA sequence: TGTGCCAGCACCAATTTGAGGCTCTACAATGAGCAGTTCTTC. Translating gives CASTNLRLYNEQFF.

V gene TRBV6-5 combines with J gene TRBJ1-2, with D possibly matching TRBD1 (5 bases). V was trimmed by 2 bases and J by 5 bases, leaving 12 bases between them. The CDR3 sequence is 14 residues long. Germline V lookup: CDR1 MNHEY, CDR2 SVGAGI. CDR3 region: CASSYGARPYGYTF. In DNA, the CDR3 is TGTGCCAGCAGTTACGGGGCCAGACCGTATGGCTACACCTTC.

The genes are TRBV5-1 and TRBJ1-1; D not resolved. Germline CDR1 and CDR2: SGHRS and YFSETQ. Trimming shortened V by 5 bases and J by 5 bases, and 10 bases separated the two germline ends. The CDR3 extends over 12 amino acids. CDR3 in DNA: TGCGCCAGCAGGACGGGTGGGACTGAAGCTTTCTTT. It codes for CASRTGGTEAFF.

This chain links TRBV7-2 with TRBJ1-2; 9 bases are a match to TRBD1. The CDR3 is made up of 15 amino acids. V shed 5 bases and J 4 bases; nucleotides not matched to a gene: 8. Germline V lookup: CDR1 SGHTA, CDR2 FQGNSA. CDR3 loop: CASSLGQGTLYGYTF. CDR3 nucleotides: TGTGCCAGCAGCCTAGGACAGGGGACCCTCTATGGCTACACCTTC. The full variable domain, in which reference TRBV7-2 and TRBJ1-2 provide the parts outside the CDR3, is GAGVSQSPSNKVTEKGKDVELRCDPISGHTALYWYRQSLGQGLEFLIYFQGNSAPDKSGLPSDRFSAERTGGSVSTLTIQRTQQEDSAVYLCASSLGQGTLYGYTFGSGTRLTVV.

In DNA, the CDR3 is TGCAGTGCTAGTCTATTGACTAGTCTAGAGACCCAGTACTTC. It translates to CSASLLTSLETQYF. This chain links TRBV20-1 with TRBJ2-5, with a possible D match to TRBD2 (6 bases). CDR1 is DFQATT and CDR2 is SNEGSKA in the germline V gene (reference sequence). Trimming shortened V by 3 bases and J by 4 bases, and 15 bases separated the two germline ends. The CDR3 sequence is 14 residues long.

The chain recombines TRBV7-9 with TRBJ2-7; 7 bases fit TRBD1. The germline V gene encodes CDR1 SEHNR and CDR2 FQNEAQ (reference sequence). V shed 1 base and J 8 bases; nucleotides not matched to a gene: 5. The CDR3 is 13 amino acids. The CDR3 here is CASSLGQGRKQYF. DNA for the CDR3: TGTGCCAGCAGCTTAGGACAGGGTCGGAAGCAGTACTTC.

The rearrangement uses TRBV7-2 and TRBJ2-2; D is uncertain. This CDR3 has 13 residues. The V gene lost 2 bases and the J gene lost 8 bases, with 9 bases spanning the gap. The germline V gene has CDR1 SGHTA and CDR2 FQGNSA. The CDR3 here is CASSLRKRGELFF. The DNA for the CDR3 is TGTGCCAGCAGCTTAAGAAAGCGAGGGGAGCTGTTTTTT.

V usage is TRBV5-5 and J usage is TRBJ1-5; 10 bases match TRBD1. With 1 base clipped from V and 4 bases from J, the junction kept 14 bases outside the gene matches. Per germline, CDR1 SGHKS and CDR2 YYEKEE (reference sequence). This CDR3 is built from 19 residues. CDR3: CASSLRLSRLGQGNQPQHF. DNA of the CDR3: TGTGCCAGCAGCTTGAGACTATCCCGGTTGGGACAGGGGAATCAGCCCCAGCATTTT.

The genes are TRBV3-1 (or the pseudogene TRBV3-2) and TRBJ1-2, with TRBD1 identical over 10 bases. The CDR3 sequence is 14 residues long. The junction had 4 bases not matched to a gene; V was cut back by 3 bases and J by 6 bases. Germline V gene lookup returns CDR1 LGHDT and CDR2 YNNKEL (reference sequence). The CDR3 reads CASSHDRGRNGYTF. The DNA of the CDR3 is TGTGCCAGCAGCCACGACAGGGGGCGGAATGGCTACACCTTC.

This chain connects TRBV5-6 to TRBJ2-1; D is possibly TRBD2 (5 bases). V was trimmed by 6 bases and J by 6 bases, leaving 22 bases between them. The germline V gene encodes CDR1 SGHDT and CDR2 YYEEEE. The CDR3 length is 16 residues. CDR3 amino acids: CASNPYTVGSSNEQFF. DNA of the CDR3: TGTGCCAGCAACCCCTACACCGTTGGGAGCAGCAATGAGCAGTTCTTC. The whole variable domain, filled in from reference TRBV5-6 and TRBJ2-1, reads DAGVTQSPTHLIKTRGQQVTLRCSPKSGHDTVSWYQQALGQGPQFIFQYYEEEERQRGNFPDRFSGHQFPNYSSELNVNALLLGDSALYLCASNPYTVGSSNEQFFGPGTRLTVL.

The CDR3 coding sequence is TGTGCCAGCAGTTCCGGGCGGAGGAGCTCCTACAATGAGCAGTTCTTC. Protein sequence: CASSSGRRSSYNEQFF. V is TRBV27 and J is TRBJ2-1, with D possibly being TRBD2 (5 bases). Germline V lookup: CDR1 MNHEY, CDR2 SMNVEV (reference sequence). V was cut by 4 bases and J by 0 bases, with 13 bases left in between. The CDR3 runs to 16 residues.

V is TRBV7-2 and J is TRBJ2-7, with D maybe TRBD2 (5 bases). Germline V lookup: CDR1 SGHTA, CDR2 FQGNSA. CDR3 size: 14 residues. Trimming took 1 base from V and 3 from J, leaving 10 bases between them. CDR3 sequence: CASSLDGNLYEQYF. The CDR3 DNA sequence: TGTGCCAGCAGCTTAGACGGGAACCTCTACGAGCAGTACTTC.

The chain combines TRBV30 with TRBJ2-1; perhaps TRBD2 as D (7 bases). Trimming stripped 4 bases from V and 4 bases from J, with 14 bases between. Germline V gene data show CDR1 as GTSNPN and CDR2 as SVGIG (reference sequence). The CDR3 covers 14 residues. The DNA of the CDR3 is TGTGCCTGGATACAGGGAGCGGGGTACAATGAGCAGTTCTTC. Residues: CAWIQGAGYNEQFF.

The J gene is TRBJ2-2, the V gene TRBV19, with 7 bases aligning to TRBD2. This CDR3 region has 17 residues. With 4 bases clipped from V and 6 bases from J, the junction kept 14 bases outside the gene matches. Looked up from germline, CDR1 is LNHDA and CDR2 is SQIVND (reference sequence). CDR3 coding DNA: TGTGCCAGTAGTAAGCACGGGGCGGGAGACGTACCCGGGGAGCTGTTTTTT. Translation gives CASSKHGAGDVPGELFF. Complete variable domain (other parts from reference TRBV19 and TRBJ2-2): DGGITQSPKYLFRKEGQNVTLSCEQNLNHDAMYWYRQDPGQGLRLIYYSQIVNDFQKGDIAEGYSVSREKKESFPLTVTSAQKNPTAFYLCASSKHGAGDVPGELFFGEGSRLTVL.